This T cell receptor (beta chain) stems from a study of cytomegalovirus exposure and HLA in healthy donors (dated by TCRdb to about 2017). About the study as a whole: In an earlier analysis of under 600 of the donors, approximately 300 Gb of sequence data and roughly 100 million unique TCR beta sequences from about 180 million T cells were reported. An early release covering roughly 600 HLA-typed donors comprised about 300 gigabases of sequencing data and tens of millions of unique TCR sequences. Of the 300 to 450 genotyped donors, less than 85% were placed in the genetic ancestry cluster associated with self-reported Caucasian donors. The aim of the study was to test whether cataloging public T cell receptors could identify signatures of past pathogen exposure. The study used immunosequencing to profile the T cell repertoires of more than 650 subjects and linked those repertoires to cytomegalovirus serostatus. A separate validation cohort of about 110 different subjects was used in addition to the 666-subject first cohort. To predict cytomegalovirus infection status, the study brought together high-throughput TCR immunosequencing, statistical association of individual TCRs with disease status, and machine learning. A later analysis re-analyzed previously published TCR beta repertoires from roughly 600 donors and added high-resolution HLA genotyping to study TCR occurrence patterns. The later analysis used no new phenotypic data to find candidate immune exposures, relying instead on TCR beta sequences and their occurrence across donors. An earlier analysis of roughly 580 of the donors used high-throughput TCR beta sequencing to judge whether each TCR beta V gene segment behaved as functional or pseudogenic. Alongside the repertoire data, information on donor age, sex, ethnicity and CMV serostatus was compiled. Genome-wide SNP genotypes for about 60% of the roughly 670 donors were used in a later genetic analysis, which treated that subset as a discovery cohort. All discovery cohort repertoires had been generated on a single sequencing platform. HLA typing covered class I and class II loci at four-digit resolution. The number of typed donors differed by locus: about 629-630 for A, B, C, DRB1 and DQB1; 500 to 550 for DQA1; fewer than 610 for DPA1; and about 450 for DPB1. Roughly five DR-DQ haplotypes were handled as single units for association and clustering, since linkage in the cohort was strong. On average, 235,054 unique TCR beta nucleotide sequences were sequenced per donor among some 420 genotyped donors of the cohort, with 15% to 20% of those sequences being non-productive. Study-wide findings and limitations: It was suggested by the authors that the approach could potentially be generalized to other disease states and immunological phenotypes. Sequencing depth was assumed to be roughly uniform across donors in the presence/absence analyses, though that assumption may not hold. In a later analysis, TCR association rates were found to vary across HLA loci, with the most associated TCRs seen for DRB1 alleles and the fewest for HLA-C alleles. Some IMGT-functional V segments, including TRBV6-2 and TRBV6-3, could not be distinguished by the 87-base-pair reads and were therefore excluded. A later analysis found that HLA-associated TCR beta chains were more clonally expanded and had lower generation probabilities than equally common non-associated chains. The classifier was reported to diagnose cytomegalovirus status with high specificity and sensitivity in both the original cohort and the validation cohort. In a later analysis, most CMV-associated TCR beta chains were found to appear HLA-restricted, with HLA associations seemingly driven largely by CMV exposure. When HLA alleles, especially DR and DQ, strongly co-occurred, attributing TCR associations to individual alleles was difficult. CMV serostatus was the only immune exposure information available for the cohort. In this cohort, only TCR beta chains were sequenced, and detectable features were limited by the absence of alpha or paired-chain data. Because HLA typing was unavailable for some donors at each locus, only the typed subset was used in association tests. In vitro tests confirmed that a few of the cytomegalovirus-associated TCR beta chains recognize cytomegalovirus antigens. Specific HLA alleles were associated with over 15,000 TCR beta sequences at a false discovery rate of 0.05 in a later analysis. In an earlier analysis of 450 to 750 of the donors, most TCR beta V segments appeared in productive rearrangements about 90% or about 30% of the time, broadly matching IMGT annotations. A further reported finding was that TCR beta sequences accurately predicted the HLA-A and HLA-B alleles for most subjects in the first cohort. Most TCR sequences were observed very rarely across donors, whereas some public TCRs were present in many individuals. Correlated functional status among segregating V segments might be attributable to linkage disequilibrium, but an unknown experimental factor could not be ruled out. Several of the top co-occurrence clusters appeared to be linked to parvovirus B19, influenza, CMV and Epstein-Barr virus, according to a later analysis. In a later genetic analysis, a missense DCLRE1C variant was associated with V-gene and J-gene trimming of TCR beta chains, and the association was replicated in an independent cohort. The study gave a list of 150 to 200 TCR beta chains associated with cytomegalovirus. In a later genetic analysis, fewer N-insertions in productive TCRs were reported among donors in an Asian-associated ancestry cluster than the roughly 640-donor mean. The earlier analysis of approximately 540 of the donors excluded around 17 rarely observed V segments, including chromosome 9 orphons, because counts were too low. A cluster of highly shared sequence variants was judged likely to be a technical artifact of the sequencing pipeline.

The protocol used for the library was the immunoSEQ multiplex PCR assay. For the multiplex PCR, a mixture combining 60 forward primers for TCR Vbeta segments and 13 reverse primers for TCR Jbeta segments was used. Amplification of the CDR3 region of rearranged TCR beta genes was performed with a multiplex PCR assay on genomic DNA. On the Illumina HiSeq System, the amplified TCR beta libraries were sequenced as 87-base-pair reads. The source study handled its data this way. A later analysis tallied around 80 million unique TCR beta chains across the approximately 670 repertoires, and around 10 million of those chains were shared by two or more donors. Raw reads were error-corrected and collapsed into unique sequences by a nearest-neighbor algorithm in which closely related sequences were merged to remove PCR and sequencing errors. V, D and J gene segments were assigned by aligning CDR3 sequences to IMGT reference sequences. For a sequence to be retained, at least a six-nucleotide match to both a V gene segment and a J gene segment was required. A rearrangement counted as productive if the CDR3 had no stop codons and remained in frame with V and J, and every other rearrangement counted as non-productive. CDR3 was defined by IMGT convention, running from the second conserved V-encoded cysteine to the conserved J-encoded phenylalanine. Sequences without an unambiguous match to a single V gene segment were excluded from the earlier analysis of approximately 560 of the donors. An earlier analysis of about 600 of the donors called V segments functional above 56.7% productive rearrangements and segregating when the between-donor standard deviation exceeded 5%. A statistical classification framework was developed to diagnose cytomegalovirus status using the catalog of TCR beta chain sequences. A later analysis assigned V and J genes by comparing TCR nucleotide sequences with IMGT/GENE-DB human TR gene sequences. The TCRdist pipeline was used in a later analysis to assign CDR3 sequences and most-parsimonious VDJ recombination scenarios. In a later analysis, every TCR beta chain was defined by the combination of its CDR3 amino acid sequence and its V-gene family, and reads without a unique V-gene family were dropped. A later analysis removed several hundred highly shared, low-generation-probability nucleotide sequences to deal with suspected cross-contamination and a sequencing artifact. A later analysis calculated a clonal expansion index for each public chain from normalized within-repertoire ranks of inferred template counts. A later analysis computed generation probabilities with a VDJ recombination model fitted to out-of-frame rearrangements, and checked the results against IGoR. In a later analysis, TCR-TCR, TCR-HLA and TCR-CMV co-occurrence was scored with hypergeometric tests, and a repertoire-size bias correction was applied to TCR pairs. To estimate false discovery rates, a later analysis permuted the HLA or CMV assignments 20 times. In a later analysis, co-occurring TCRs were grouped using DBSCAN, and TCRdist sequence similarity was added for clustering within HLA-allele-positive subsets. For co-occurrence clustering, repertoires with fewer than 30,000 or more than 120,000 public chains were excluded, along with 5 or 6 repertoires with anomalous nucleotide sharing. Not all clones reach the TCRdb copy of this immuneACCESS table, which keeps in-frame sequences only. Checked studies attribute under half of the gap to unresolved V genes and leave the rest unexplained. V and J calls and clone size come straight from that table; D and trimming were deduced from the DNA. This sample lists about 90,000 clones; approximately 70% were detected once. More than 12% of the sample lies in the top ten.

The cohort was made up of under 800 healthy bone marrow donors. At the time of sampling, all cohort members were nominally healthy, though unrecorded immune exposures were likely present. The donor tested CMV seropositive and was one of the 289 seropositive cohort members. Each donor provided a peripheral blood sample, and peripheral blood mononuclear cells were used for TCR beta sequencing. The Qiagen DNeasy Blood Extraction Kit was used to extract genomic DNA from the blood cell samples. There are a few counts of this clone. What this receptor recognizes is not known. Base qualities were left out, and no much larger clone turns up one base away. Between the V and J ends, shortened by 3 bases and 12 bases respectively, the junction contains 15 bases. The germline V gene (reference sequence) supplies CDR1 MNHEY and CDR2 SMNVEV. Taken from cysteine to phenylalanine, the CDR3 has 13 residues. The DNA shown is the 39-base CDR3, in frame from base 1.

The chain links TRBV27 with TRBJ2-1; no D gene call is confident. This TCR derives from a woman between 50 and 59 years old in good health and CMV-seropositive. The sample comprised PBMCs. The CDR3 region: CASSLGATTGQFF. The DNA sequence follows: TGTGCCAGCAGTTTGGGCGCTACCACCGGGCAGTTCTTC.